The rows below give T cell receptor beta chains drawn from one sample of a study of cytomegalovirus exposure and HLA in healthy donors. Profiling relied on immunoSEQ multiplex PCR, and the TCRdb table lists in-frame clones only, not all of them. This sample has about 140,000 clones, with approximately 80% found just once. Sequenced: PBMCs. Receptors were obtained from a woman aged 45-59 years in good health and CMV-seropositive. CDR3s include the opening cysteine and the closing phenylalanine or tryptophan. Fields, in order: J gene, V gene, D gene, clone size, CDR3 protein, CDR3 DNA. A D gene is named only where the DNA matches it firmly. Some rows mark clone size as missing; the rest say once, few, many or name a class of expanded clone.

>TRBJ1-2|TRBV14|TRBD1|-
CASSQRNTGAYGYTF
TGTGCCAGCAGCCAGCGTAACACAGGGGCCTATGGCTACACCTTC
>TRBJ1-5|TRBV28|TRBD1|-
CASTMTGLDSNQPQHF
TGTGCCAGCACCATGACAGGGTTGGATAGCAATCAGCCCCAGCATTTT
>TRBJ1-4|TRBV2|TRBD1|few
CASGTAREKLFF
TGTGCCAGCGGGACAGCCCGTGAAAAACTGTTTTTT
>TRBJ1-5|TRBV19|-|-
CASTPLQFNQPQHF
TGTGCCAGTACCCCCCTGCAGTTCAATCAGCCCCAGCATTTT
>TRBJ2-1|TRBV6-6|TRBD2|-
CATFASGGSYNEQFF
TGTGCCACCTTCGCTAGCGGGGGGTCCTACAATGAGCAGTTCTTC
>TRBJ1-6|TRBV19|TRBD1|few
CASSVDTGARNSPLHF
TGTGCCAGTAGTGTCGATACAGGGGCACGTAATTCACCCCTCCACTTT
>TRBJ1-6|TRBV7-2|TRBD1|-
CASSPGTVGSPLHF
TGTGCCAGCAGCCCCGGGACAGTAGGTTCACCCCTCCACTTT
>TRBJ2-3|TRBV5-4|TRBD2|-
CASSSPTSPTDTQYF
TGTGCCAGCAGTTCCCCGACTAGCCCCACAGATACGCAGTATTTT
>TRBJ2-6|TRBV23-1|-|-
CASSPRVRNRYSGANVLTF
TGCGCCAGCAGCCCCAGGGTAAGGAATCGGTACTCTGGGGCCAACGTCCTGACTTTC
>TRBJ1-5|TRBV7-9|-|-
CASSEGRASQPQHF
TGTGCCAGCAGCGAGGGGAGGGCCAGTCAGCCCCAGCATTTT
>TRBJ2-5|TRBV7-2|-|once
CASSLGGDPETQYF
TGTGCCAGCAGCTTAGGCGGGGACCCAGAGACCCAGTACTTC